These T cell receptor beta chains were read from a single sample in a study. TCRdb itself ran the RT-PCR reads through MiXCR, one entry per CDR3 protein. The sample consists of about 680,000 distinct CDR3 sequences, 12% to 15% of them appearing once. Material: memory CD4+ T cells from blood. The receptors derive from a female donor in good health, serving as a healthy control. CDR3s leave out the opening cysteine and the closing phenylalanine or tryptophan. Each record gives: V gene, J gene, D gene, CDR3 length, CDR3 protein. A D gene is named only where the DNA matches it firmly.

TRBV27,TRBJ2-1,-,15,ASSPYTAGWSYNEQF
TRBV18,TRBJ1-4,-,12,ASSPQPVNEKLF
TRBV18,TRBJ1-2,TRBD1,14,ASSPAGTGNNYGYT
TRBV5-6,TRBJ2-1,TRBD2,15,ASSPMTSRRDYNEQF
TRBV28,TRBJ1-1,-,10,ASIPSNTEAF
TRBV20-1,TRBJ1-5,-,12,SASSALPNQPQH
TRBV7-8,TRBJ2-3,-,12,ASSFASYPTLQY
TRBV20-1,TRBJ1-5,-,10,SATRRNQPQH
TRBV11-2,TRBJ2-1,-,13,ASSLVDSYYNEQF
TRBV5-6,TRBJ2-3,TRBD1,12,ASSLQGGTDTQY